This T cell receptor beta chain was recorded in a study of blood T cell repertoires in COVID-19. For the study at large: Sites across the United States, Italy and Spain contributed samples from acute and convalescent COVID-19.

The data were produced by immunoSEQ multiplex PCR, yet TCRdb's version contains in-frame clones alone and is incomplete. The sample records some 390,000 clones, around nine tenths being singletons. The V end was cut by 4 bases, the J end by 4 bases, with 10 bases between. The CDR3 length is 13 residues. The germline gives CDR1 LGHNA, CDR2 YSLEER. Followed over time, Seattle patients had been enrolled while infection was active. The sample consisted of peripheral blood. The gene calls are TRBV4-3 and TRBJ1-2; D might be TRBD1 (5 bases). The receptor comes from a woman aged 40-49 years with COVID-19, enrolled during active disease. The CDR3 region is CASSLVDSYGYTF. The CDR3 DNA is TGCGCCAGCAGCCTGGTAGACAGCTATGGCTACACCTTC.